The 12 T cell receptor beta chains below all came from one sample that was sequenced in a study of blood T cells in healthy people across ages. With a J-beta primer mix and a sample-barcoded 5' primer, a second PCR ran 7 to 11 cycles. Each CDR3 protein gets one entry after TCRdb re-called the 5' RACE reads with MiXCR. This table has 1.5 million to 2 million distinct CDR3 sequences, about 30% appearing once. Input material: blood. The receptors here all came from a woman in her 30s in good health.

For this clonotype: The conserved closing phenylalanine or tryptophan is absent in this CDR3, likely reflecting a read error. V gene TRBV7-9 combines with J gene TRBJ2-3; 8 bases align to TRBD1. The germline V gene encodes CDR1 SEHNR and CDR2 FQNEAQ (reference sequence). The CDR3 spans 15 residues. Trimming removed 4 bases from V and 3 bases from J; junction bases left unmatched: 6. The CDR3: CASSSGQVWTDTQYS. DNA for the CDR3: TGTGCCAGCAGCTCGGGACAGGTCTGGACAGATACGCAGTATTCT.

This clonotype has only a few counts. The rearrangement joins TRBV3-1 to TRBJ2-7; TRBD1 is a possible D gene (5 bases). V was clipped by 3 bases and J by 4 bases, with 16 bases between them. CDR1 and CDR2 from the germline V gene are LGHDT and YNNKEL (reference sequence). This CDR3 region has 15 residues. The CDR3 region is CASSQGPLRAYEQYF. The CDR3 DNA reads TGTGCCAGCAGCCAGGGGCCACTTAGGGCTTACGAGCAGTACTTC.

In its sample, this clonotype was seen many times. The chain carries TRBV5-1 and TRBJ2-3; 10 bases map to TRBD1. The germline V gene encodes CDR1 SGHRS and CDR2 YFSETQ. The CDR3 spans 15 residues. Germline trimming cut 4 bases from V and 5 bases from J; bases unmatched to any gene: 7. CDR3 residues: CASSTRGQGRDTQYF. Here the CDR3 DNA reads TGCGCCAGCAGCACAAGGGGACAGGGGCGAGATACGCAGTATTTT.

The chain has TRBV20-1 and TRBJ1-4, with 9 bases aligning to TRBD1. The trim removed 4 bases at V and 13 bases at J, leaving 13 bases unmatched. Germline CDR1 reads DFQATT; CDR2 reads SNEGSKA (reference sequence). This CDR3 spans 14 amino acids. The CDR3 sequence is CSATGRDRESGLFF. The CDR3, as DNA: TGCAGTGCTACCGGCCGGGACAGGGAATCGGGACTGTTTTTT.

The rearrangement uses TRBV20-1 and TRBJ1-3; D is unresolved. V shed 6 bases and J shed 0 bases, with 15 bases lying between them. Germline CDR1 and CDR2: DFQATT and SNEGSKA (reference sequence). The CDR3 sequence is 15 residues long. CDR3 amino acids: CSAPREGTSGNTIYF. In nucleotides, the CDR3 is TGCAGTGCCCCAAGGGAGGGTACCTCTGGAAACACCATATATTTT.

This clonotype showed up just a few times. The chain combines TRBV28 with TRBJ2-2; TRBD2 matches at 10 bases. This CDR3 contains 16 residues. Trimming removed 5 bases from V and 1 base from J; junction bases left unmatched: 4. Germline CDR1 MDHEN, CDR2 SYDVKM. CDR3 amino acids: CASSTSGTLNTGELFF. The CDR3 DNA reads TGTGCCAGCAGTACTAGCGGGACACTGAACACCGGGGAGCTGTTTTTT.

The chain uses TRBV29-1 and TRBJ2-1, with D tentatively TRBD2 (6 bases). The germline V gene encodes CDR1 SQVTM and CDR2 ANQGSEA. There are 13 residues in the CDR3. The V gene lost 7 bases and the J gene lost 4 bases, with 14 bases spanning the gap. In DNA, the CDR3 is TGCAGCGCCGAACCCGGGACTTACAATGAGCAGTTCTTC. Translation gives CSAEPGTYNEQFF.

The chain carries TRBV9 and TRBJ2-5; the match to TRBD2 covers 9 bases. Germline V gene sequence: CDR1 SGDLS, CDR2 YYNGEE. The CDR3 consists of 17 residues. The J segment lost 5 bases and the V segment lost 0 bases, leaving 11 bases of the junction unmatched. For the CDR3, the DNA is TGTGCCAGCAGCGTAGCTACAGGACTAGCGTGGTCGGAGACCCAGTACTTC. This gives the protein CASSVATGLAWSETQYF.

The J gene is TRBJ1-1, the V gene TRBV5-5, with TRBD1 as a possible D gene (5 bases). The germline V gene encodes CDR1 SGHKS and CDR2 YYEKEE (reference sequence). The CDR3 extends over 15 amino acids. V was trimmed by 4 bases and J by 8 bases, leaving 21 bases between them. The CDR3 coding sequence is TGTGCCAGCAGCCTGGGGTGGGGCGATTTCCGGGAAGCTTTCTTT. Residues: CASSLGWGDFREAFF.

This clonotype came up a few times. The chain couples TRBV12-3 or TRBV12-4 to TRBJ2-7; D is unresolved. The CDR3 is 12 amino acids. Between the trimmed V and J ends, which lost 2 bases and 3 bases, there was a span of 5 bases. CDR3 nucleotides: TGTGCCAGCAGTTTAATAGTCTACGAGCAGTACTTC. Translation: CASSLIVYEQYF.

This clonotype was observed a handful of times. The junction does not match germline at one end; this may be a read error. The V and J genes are TRBV24-1 and TRBJ2-1, with D possibly being TRBD1 (6 bases). Germline CDR1 reads KGHDR; CDR2 reads SFDVKD. The CDR3 has 15 residues. The CDR3 DNA is TGTGCCACCAGTGACCCCAAACAGGGATCCAATGGGCAGTTCTTC. Amino acids: CATSDPKQGSNGQFF.

The chain carries TRBV3-1 and TRBJ2-2; tentative D call: TRBD2 (6 bases). The CDR3 has 15 amino acids. V was trimmed by 4 bases and J by 4 bases, leaving 13 bases between them. Germline CDR1 and CDR2: LGHDT and YNNKEL (reference sequence). CDR3 sequence (DNA): TGTGCCAGCAGCCGTCGGGACTCACCCACCGGGGAGCTGTTTTTT. Amino acids: CASSRRDSPTGELFF.